This T cell receptor (beta chain) is drawn from a study of shared clonotypes between healthy human individuals (dated by TCRdb to the early 2020s). Concerning the study at large: Two women and a few men aged 18 to 49 years were included in the cohort. Blood TCR repertoires of a handful of healthy adults were deeply sequenced to estimate repertoire size and the extent of clonotype sharing between individuals. To increase sequencing depth and limit assay-specific biases, different laboratories used diverse techniques to prepare libraries and sequence TCR repertoires. For each donor, three plates each were used for CD4 naive and CD4 memory, two plates were used for CD8 naive, and one plate was used for CD8 memory. Per donor, leukapheresis produced somewhere between about 0.85 and 8.9 billion PBMCs.

Healthy HIV-negative adults with no recently reported acute infections or vaccinations were included as donors. Only Caucasian adults living in Nashville, Tennessee, USA were represented among the donors. CD4+ T cells were enriched by magnetic negative selection, after which naive cells were positively selected on CD45RA and the negative fraction was taken as the memory subset. Blood was collected by leukapheresis, and PBMCs were isolated by Ficoll-Histopaque density gradient centrifugation and then cryopreserved in liquid nitrogen vapor phase. Analytical flow cytometry was used to check the purity and quantity of every magnetically sorted T cell population. From each sorted fraction, genomic DNA was isolated and quantified by UV absorbance on a Nanodrop 2000c. The CDR3 sequence holds 15 residues, the cysteine and phenylalanine included. Of the read, only the CDR3 DNA is kept; its 45 bases are in frame from base 1. From a lookup of the germline V gene (reference sequence), CDR1 and CDR2 are SEHNR and FQNEAQ. Trimming removed 4 bases from V and 10 bases from J, leaving 17 bases between the germline ends.

Using the deep immunoSEQ assay, multiplex PCR amplified TCR CDR3 regions from genomic DNA. Extracted genomic DNA from each cell subset was spread evenly across all wells of several immunoSEQ 96-well plates, with each plate serving as a replicate. For sorted subsets, around 200 ng genomic DNA, equal to tens of thousands of T cell genomes, was loaded into each replicate PCR. Purified libraries were measured with a Qubit 3.0 fluorometer, size-checked on a Bioanalyzer 2100, and measured again with the KAPA Library Quantification kit. Every immunoSEQ 96-well plate was sequenced on a separate single-read 150-cycle Illumina NextSeq 550 flow cell. The original methods were these. Because the immunoSEQ output included only junctional sequences and no quality scores, the filtering could not be the same as the filtering used for full-length reads. Sequences were annotated with PyIR, a Python wrapper for IgBLAST v1.9, and V/J genes and CDR3 were assigned using IMGT germline references. Reads with weak V/J assignments (E-value above 1e-6), missing CDR3, stop codons, out-of-frame junctions, or ambiguous translated residues were removed. V3J clonotypes were defined as sequences sharing an identical inferred V gene, J gene, and CDR3 amino acid sequence. Percentage overlap between repertoires was computed as shared unique clonotypes divided by the size of the smaller repertoire. Three approaches were used to assess repertoire richness: RTK rarefaction, the Chao1 estimator, and Recon v2.1 estimates of unobserved clonotypes. OLGA was used to compute generation probabilities for all TCRbeta clonotypes that the gDNA method yielded from a handful of donors. Held by TCRdb, this immuneACCESS table contains in-frame sequences only and omits some clones. Under half of the omission traces to an unresolved V gene where checked; the cause of the rest is unknown. The V and J calls and clone size are taken from that table; D and trimming were inferred from the DNA. The sample profile shows 2,500,000 or so clones; around 93% of them were found once. The ten largest clones add up to 0.3% to 0.45% of the sample.

A remark on this clone: Its binding antigen is unknown. No base qualities exist here, and no much larger clone lies one base off it.

The investigation overall reported the following: Only blood was sampled, and tissue TCR repertoires likely differ from those in blood. Pairwise subsampling indicated that sequencing depth was expected to affect the degree of clonotype sharing among donors. Larger estimated clonotype richness was generally found for naive subsets than for memory subsets. Around 5.4% of naive CD4, approximately 3.7% of naive CD8, about 2.1% of memory CD4, and 0.35% to 0.5% of memory CD8 clonotypes were shared across several donors. Because the study included a small number of donors, the genetic and exposure-history diversity represented was limited. Even with the large sequencing depth, rarefaction of the sorted-subset datasets indicated that sequencing was incomplete. Clonotypes shared by all four sorted-subset donors showed higher generation probabilities than non-shared clonotypes.

The sample comprised naive CD4+ T cells from PBMCs. This specimen's cell subset or site label, interpreted: CD45RA+ positively selected. The sequence was obtained from a man aged 18 to 29 in good health. Some clones in this sample may be carry-over from other donors' samples. The rearranged chain carries TRBV7-9 and TRBJ1-6, with the D segment identity uncertain. CDR3 loop: CASSSVYWSESPLHF. The DNA reads as follows: TGTGCCAGCAGCTCAGTGTACTGGTCGGAATCACCCCTCCACTTT.